Shown below are 14 T cell receptor beta chains from a single sample sequenced in a study of vaccination effects on CD4 cells after COVID-19. Antigen specificity for these receptors is unknown. Method: immunoSEQ multiplex PCR; TCRdb's copy keeps in-frame clones and lacks some. The sample has approximately 70,000 clones, about 81% seen once; the top ten hold approximately 1.3%. Antigen-specific CD4+ T cells were expanded with viral peptide pools in the ViraFEST assay before sequencing. Scientists isolated CD4+ T cells after a roughly ten-day culture period ended. Each participant was given two doses of one vaccine (BNT162b2 or mRNA-1273). Sequenced material: CD4+ T cells from PBMCs cultured with HCoV-229E spike peptides, taken after COVID-19 vaccination. The receptors stem from a human donor who received a COVID-19 vaccine.

The chain is built from TRBV29-1 and TRBJ2-3, with TRBD2 matching 8 bases. Germline CDR1 is SQVTM and CDR2 is ANQGSEA. The CDR3 consists of 12 residues. V gave up 7 bases and J gave up 5 bases; unmatched junction bases: 5. The CDR3 DNA sequence: TGCAGCGCAGCGGGGGCAGGAGATACGCAGTATTTT. Its translation is CSAAGAGDTQYF.

The V call is TRBV7-3, the J call TRBJ1-2, with a tentative D call TRBD1 (5 bases). There are 13 residues in the CDR3. Germline V lookup: CDR1 SGHTA, CDR2 FQGTGA. V was pared by 0 bases and J by 8 bases, with 10 bases between. This CDR3 reads CASSLTPQGGYTF. The DNA for the CDR3 is TGTGCCAGCAGCTTAACCCCCCAGGGAGGCTACACCTTC.

The chain couples TRBV3-1 (or the pseudogene TRBV3-2) to TRBJ2-1; D is uncertain. The germline V gene has CDR1 LGHDT and CDR2 YNNKEL (reference sequence). Trimming removed 0 bases at V and 7 bases at J, with 16 bases between. This CDR3 has 16 amino acids. The CDR3 loop reads CASSQEPASTFNEQFF. DNA for the CDR3: TGTGCCAGCAGCCAAGAGCCAGCAAGCACATTTAATGAGCAGTTCTTC.

This chain connects TRBV28 to TRBJ2-7; TRBD1 matches at 7 bases. CDR1 MDHEN and CDR2 SYDVKM come from the germline V gene. J was trimmed by 8 bases and V by 4 bases; bases with no gene match: 14. There are 15 residues in the CDR3. DNA of the CDR3: TGTGCCAGCAGTTACCGGACAGGTTCCACTATGAAGCAGTACGTC. It codes for CASSYRTGSTMKQYV.

This sequence joins TRBV7-2 and TRBJ2-5, with 13 bases aligning to TRBD2. Germline trimming cut 4 bases from V and 3 bases from J; bases unmatched to any gene: 5. Germline CDR1 reads SGHTA; CDR2 reads FQGNSA. The CDR3 sequence is 16 residues long. CDR3 bases: TGTGCCAGCAGCTCAAGGACTAGCGGGGGCAAAGAGACCCAGTACTTC. Translated, it gives CASSSRTSGGKETQYF.

The V call is TRBV4-1, the J call TRBJ2-6; no definite D call. The CDR3 runs 15 residues. Germline-derived CDR1 and CDR2 are MGHRA and YSYEKL. Trimming pared 4 bases from V and 1 base from J, leaving 8 bases between. CDR3 residues: CASSLVWSGANVLTF. The CDR3 nucleotides read TGCGCCAGCAGCCTCGTTTGGTCTGGGGCCAACGTCCTGACTTTC.

The gene calls are TRBV7-9 and TRBJ2-3, with 7 bases fitting TRBD1. Germline CDR1 is SEHNR and CDR2 is FQNEAQ (reference sequence). The CDR3 runs 11 residues. V gave up 10 bases and J gave up 4 bases; unmatched junction bases: 2. CDR3 sequence: CATQGADTQYF. CDR3 nucleotide sequence: TGTGCCACGCAGGGGGCAGATACGCAGTATTTT.

This clone was found a few times. This sequence joins TRBV7-2 and TRBJ1-5, with D hard to call. The CDR3 sequence is 15 residues long. V lost 3 bases and J lost 4, with 13 bases in between. CDR1 and CDR2 (germline): SGHTA, FQGNSA. This CDR3 is CASSLAEVRNQPQHF. The CDR3 nucleotides are TGTGCCAGCAGCTTGGCGGAGGTTCGTAATCAGCCCCAGCATTTT.

V and J are TRBV12-3 or TRBV12-4 and TRBJ2-2; D gene unclear. V dropped 6 bases and J dropped 3 bases, with 8 bases sitting between them. CDR3 length: 13 residues. The CDR3 DNA is TGTGCCAGCAGAACAACTTACACCGGGGAGCTGTTTTTT. It is translated as CASRTTYTGELFF.

This sequence joins TRBV6-1 and TRBJ2-3, with TRBD2 identical over 10 bases. Germline V CDR1 and CDR2: MNHNS, SASEGT. The CDR3 is 16 amino acids. V shed 4 bases and J 1 base; nucleotides not matched to a gene: 5. DNA for the CDR3: TGTGCCAGCAGTGTCCTAGCGGGGGCCGGCACAGATACGCAGTATTTT. Its protein product is CASSVLAGAGTDTQYF.

The rearrangement links TRBV28 to TRBJ2-3, with D uncertain. The CDR3 has 14 residues. CDR1 is MDHEN and CDR2 is SYDVKM in the germline V gene. Trimming pared 6 bases from V and 0 bases from J, leaving 10 bases between. The CDR3 sequence: CASRAAYSTDTQYF. CDR3 coding DNA: TGTGCCAGCAGGGCCGCCTATAGCACAGATACGCAGTATTTT. The whole variable domain, remainder taken from reference TRBV28 and TRBJ2-3, is DVKVTQSSRYLVKRTGEKVFLECVQDMDHENMFWYRQDPGLGLRLIYFSYDVKMKEKGDIPEGYSVSREKKERFSLILESASTNQTSMYLCASRAAYSTDTQYFGPGTRLTVL.

The V call is TRBV30, the J call TRBJ1-1; D possibly corresponds to TRBD1 (6 bases). The CDR3 totals 15 residues. The germline V gene encodes CDR1 GTSNPN and CDR2 SVGIG (reference sequence). V was pared by 5 bases and J by 5 bases, with 21 bases between. CDR3 residues: CAWVQGNNVRTEAFF. The CDR3 DNA is TGTGCCTGGGTACAGGGAAACAATGTAAGGACTGAAGCTTTCTTT.

The CDR3 region is CASNTGTGNQPQHF. CDR3 in DNA: TGTGCCAGCAATACAGGGACGGGCAATCAGCCCCAGCATTTT. The chain couples TRBV28 to TRBJ1-5; possibly TRBD1 for D (6 bases). This CDR3 is 14 amino acids long. The V gene lost 7 bases and the J gene lost 2 bases, with 12 bases spanning the gap. Germline V gene data show CDR1 as MDHEN and CDR2 as SYDVKM.

This chain connects TRBV24-1 to TRBJ2-3; TRBD1 matches 10 bases. Germline V lookup: CDR1 KGHDR, CDR2 SFDVKD. This CDR3 has 15 residues. V lost 4 bases and J lost 6; bases outside the gene matches: 6. CDR3 DNA: TGTGCCACCAGTGACACGAGACAGGGGGCGGATACGCAGTATTTT. Its protein is CATSDTRQGADTQYF.